Presented here are 23 T cell receptor beta chains from one specimen sequenced in a study of blood T cell repertoires in COVID-19. Only in-frame clones appear in the TCRdb table, and some are missing; sequencing was by immunoSEQ multiplex PCR. Of 130,000 or so clones listed, approximately 80% are singletons. Specimen: peripheral blood. These receptors all stem from a woman aged 60 to 75 with acute or convalescent COVID-19.

The chain links TRBV10-2 to TRBJ1-5, with D perhaps matching TRBD1 (6 bases). The V and J ends lost 4 bases and 1 base respectively, with 11 bases between them. This CDR3 spans 15 amino acids. The germline CDR1 and CDR2 sequences are WSHSY and SAAADI. The DNA for the CDR3 is TGCGCCAGCAGTGGGGCAAGGGGGAGCAATCAGCCCCAGCATTTT. Translation: CASSGARGSNQPQHF.

The rearrangement joins TRBV19 to TRBJ1-2; the match to TRBD1 covers 7 bases. In germline, CDR1 is LNHDA, CDR2 SQIVND (reference sequence). CDR3 length: 16 amino acids. The trim removed 5 bases at V and 6 bases at J, leaving 15 bases unmatched. The CDR3 DNA reads as TGTGCCAGTAGTCGAGGTAGGGGACAGCCCCGGGATGGCTACACCTTC. This encodes CASSRGRGQPRDGYTF. Together with reference TRBV19 and TRBJ1-2, the CDR3 gives the full variable domain: DGGITQSPKYLFRKEGQNVTLSCEQNLNHDAMYWYRQDPGQGLRLIYYSQIVNDFQKGDIAEGYSVSREKKESFPLTVTSAQKNPTAFYLCASSRGRGQPRDGYTFGSGTRLTVV.

V gene TRBV5-1 combines with J gene TRBJ1-6; the D is unclear. Trimming took 0 bases from V and 6 from J, leaving 7 bases between them. Germline CDR1 and CDR2: SGHRS and YFSETQ. The CDR3 is 14 amino acids. CDR3 protein: CASSLDSFNSPLHF. CDR3 DNA sequence: TGCGCCAGCAGCTTGGACAGCTTTAATTCACCCCTCCACTTT.

This clone has a single count. J is TRBJ1-6 and V is TRBV7-3, with 8 nucleotides matching TRBD1. Trimming cost V 1 base and J 10 bases; bases outside gene matches: 6. The CDR3 runs 15 residues. The germline V gene has CDR1 SGHTA and CDR2 FQGTGA. The chain's CDR3 is CASSLKPGGGSPLHF. DNA of the CDR3: TGTGCCAGCAGCTTAAAGCCAGGGGGCGGGTCACCCCTCCACTTT.

This chain connects TRBV5-4 to TRBJ1-6; D remains unclear. V lost 4 bases, J lost 4 bases, and 15 bases lay in between. The CDR3 has 16 residues. CDR1 is SGHNT and CDR2 is YYREEE in the germline V gene (reference sequence). The CDR3 loop is CASSGSPNFYNSPLHF. CDR3 sequence (DNA): TGTGCCAGCAGCGGGAGTCCCAATTTTTATAATTCACCCCTCCACTTT.

The chain combines TRBV5-4 with TRBJ1-2; TRBD1 agrees at 9 bases. The trim removed 4 bases at V and 4 bases at J, leaving 5 bases unmatched. Germline lookup yields CDR1 SGHNT and CDR2 YYREEE (reference sequence). The CDR3 has 14 amino acids. The CDR3 sequence is CASSRDREGYGYTF. The CDR3 DNA follows: TGTGCCAGCAGCCGGGACAGGGAGGGCTATGGCTACACCTTC.

The CDR3, as DNA: TGTGCCAGCAGTCAACTACGAGGAAGGGGCGCTGACACTGAAGCTTTCTTT. Amino acids: CASSQLRGRGADTEAFF. V usage is TRBV6-6 and J usage is TRBJ1-1; D is perhaps TRBD1 (5 bases). This CDR3 spans 17 amino acids. V was trimmed by 5 bases and J by 3 bases, leaving 22 bases between them. The germline V gene has CDR1 MNHNY and CDR2 SVGAGI (reference sequence).

The chain recombines TRBV5-4 with TRBJ2-1; D might be TRBD1 (8 bases). V was shortened by 7 bases and J by 12 bases, with 26 bases between the two germline ends. Germline CDR1 is SGHNT and CDR2 is YYREEE (reference sequence). This CDR3 region has 15 residues. The CDR3 protein is CASQQGGRRGSGQFF. In nucleotides, the CDR3 is TGTGCCAGCCAACAGGGGGGGCGGCGGGGCTCGGGGCAGTTCTTC. The complete variable domain, with remaining parts taken from reference TRBV5-4 and TRBJ2-1, reads ETGVTQSPTHLIKTRGQQVTLRCSSQSGHNTVSWYQQALGQGPQFIFQYYREEENGRGNFPPRFSGLQFPNYSSELNVNALELDDSALYLCASQQGGRRGSGQFFGPGTRLTVL.

The chain has TRBV9 and TRBJ1-2; 9 positions match TRBD1. Germline CDR1 reads SGDLS; CDR2 reads YYNGEE. Trimming at V came to 0 bases and at J to 7 bases, leaving 7 bases not matched to a gene. CDR3 length equals 15 residues. The CDR3 region has the DNA TGTGCCAGCAGCGTAGGGTGGGGACAGGGCCCTGGCTACACCTTC. Its translation is CASSVGWGQGPGYTF.

This chain connects TRBV5-4 to TRBJ1-2, with D tentatively TRBD1 (5 bases). V dropped 0 bases and J dropped 7 bases, with 19 bases sitting between them. Germline CDR1 and CDR2: SGHNT and YYREEE (reference sequence). This CDR3 is 16 amino acids long. DNA of the CDR3: TGTGCCAGCAGCTTGGCCCCTGGGCGGGGCCTCGGTGGCTACACCTTC. Translating gives CASSLAPGRGLGGYTF.

This clone was detected only once. This rearrangement joins TRBV29-1 to TRBJ1-2; 7 positions agree with TRBD1. Germline trimming cut 3 bases from V and 8 bases from J; bases unmatched to any gene: 6. The CDR3 extends over 12 amino acids. Germline lookup yields CDR1 SQVTM and CDR2 ANQGSEA. The CDR3 DNA is TGCAGCGTTGATGGGGACAGAGGAGGCTACACCTTC. It encodes CSVDGDRGGYTF.

The J gene is TRBJ2-5, the V gene TRBV3-1 (or the pseudogene TRBV3-2), with unresolved D. CDR1 and CDR2 (germline): LGHDT, YNNKEL (reference sequence). Trimming took off 0 bases at V and 6 bases at J, with 5 bases between the two ends. The CDR3 covers 12 residues. CDR3 sequence reads: CASSQDWQTQYF. The CDR3 DNA follows: TGTGCCAGCAGCCAAGATTGGCAGACCCAGTACTTC.

The CDR3 nucleotides are TGTGCCAGCAGCCAAGTCCCGGGACAGGGGAACACCGGGGAGCTGTTTTTT. Amino acids: CASSQVPGQGNTGELFF. The genes are TRBV14 and TRBJ2-2; 9 bases are shared with TRBD1. J gave up 1 base and V 1 base, and 4 bases lay outside the gene matches. This CDR3 comprises 17 residues. Germline-derived CDR1 and CDR2 are SGHDN and FVKESK.

Here the CDR3 reads CASRPMRRGNTGELFF. Written as DNA, the CDR3 is TGTGCCAGCAGACCGATGAGGCGGGGGAACACCGGGGAGCTGTTTTTT. This chain connects TRBV27 to TRBJ2-2, with a possible D match to TRBD2 (6 bases). Trimming shortened V by 6 bases and J by 1 base, and 15 bases separated the two germline ends. Germline loops: CDR1 MNHEY, CDR2 SMNVEV (reference sequence). CDR3 size: 16 residues.

This clone was found once. This rearrangement joins TRBV4-2 to TRBJ1-5; 11 bases line up with TRBD1. This CDR3 contains 18 residues. J was trimmed by 6 bases and V by 1 base; bases with no gene match: 11. Germline assignment: CDR1 LGHNA and CDR2 YNFKEQ. The CDR3 DNA is TGTGCCAGCAGCCAAGGTCCAACAGGGGGACAGGGGGTTCAGCCCCAGCATTTT. Protein product: CASSQGPTGGQGVQPQHF.

The V gene is TRBV5-8, the J gene TRBJ1-5, with 7 bases aligning to TRBD1. Germline V lookup: CDR1 SGHTS, CDR2 YDEGEE. The CDR3 runs to 15 residues. V dropped 0 bases and J dropped 4; count of bases not matched to a gene: 4. CDR3 loop: CASSLGSGGNQPQHF. In DNA, the CDR3 is TGTGCCAGCAGCTTGGGGTCAGGGGGAAATCAGCCCCAGCATTTT.

The V gene is TRBV2, the J gene TRBJ1-5; TRBD1 might be the D (5 bases). Germline values: CDR1 SNHLY, CDR2 FYNNEI. V was clipped by 4 bases and J by 2 bases, with 12 bases between them. This CDR3 comprises 15 residues. In nucleotides, the CDR3 is TGTGCCAGCAGTGCTACGGGGGTGGGCAATCAGCCCCAGCATTTT. It translates to CASSATGVGNQPQHF. The full variable domain, in which reference TRBV2 and TRBJ1-5 provide the parts outside the CDR3, is EPEVTQTPSHQVTQMGQEVILRCVPISNHLYFYWYRQILGQKVEFLVSFYNNEISEKSEIFDDQFSVERPDGSNFTLKIRSTKLEDSAMYFCASSATGVGNQPQHFGDGTRLSIL.

The V and J genes are TRBV6-2 or TRBV6-3 and TRBJ1-4; 8 nucleotides line up with TRBD1. CDR1 MNHEY and CDR2 SVGEGT come from the germline V gene. There are 18 residues in the CDR3. V was pared by 6 bases and J by 9 bases, with 21 bases of the junction left unmatched. DNA for the CDR3: TGTGCCAGCAGCACAGGGGGGGTGTGGACATACCGCGGACAAAAACTGTTTTTT. Translating it yields CASSTGGVWTYRGQKLFF.

The chain joins TRBV12-3 or TRBV12-4 to TRBJ1-1; D not resolved. Trimming stripped 2 bases from V and 11 bases from J, with 12 bases between. This CDR3 region has 12 residues. The chain's CDR3 is CASSLIGRAAFF. CDR3 coding DNA: TGTGCCAGCAGTTTAATAGGGAGGGCGGCTTTCTTT.

The chain links TRBV11-2 to TRBJ2-7; TRBD1 is a possible D gene (5 bases). CDR1 and CDR2 (germline): SGHAT, FQNNGV. V lost 5 bases and J lost 1, with 9 bases in between. This CDR3 has 13 amino acids. The CDR3 DNA reads as TGTGCCAGCAGCATGAAGGGGTCCTACGAGCAGTACTTC. It codes for CASSMKGSYEQYF.

V usage is TRBV30 and J usage is TRBJ2-2; tentatively, D is TRBD2 (6 bases). Germline CDR1 is GTSNPN and CDR2 is SVGIG (reference sequence). V was trimmed by 3 bases and J by 0 bases, leaving 14 bases between them. The CDR3 runs to 16 residues. CDR3 protein: CAWSDPGGPNTGELFF. The CDR3 nucleotides read TGTGCCTGGAGCGATCCCGGGGGTCCGAACACCGGGGAGCTGTTTTTT.

The rearrangement joins TRBV7-9 to TRBJ1-2, with TRBD1 as a possible D gene (5 bases). Per the germline V gene, CDR1 is SEHNR and CDR2 is FQNEAQ (reference sequence). V lost 4 bases, J lost 4 bases, and 13 bases lay in between. The CDR3 is 14 residues long. CDR3 protein: CASSSGREGYGYTF. CDR3 DNA sequence: TGTGCCAGCAGCTCCGGCAGGGAGGGCTATGGCTACACCTTC.

The rearrangement links TRBV19 to TRBJ1-5; no firm D call. The germline CDR1 and CDR2 sequences are LNHDA and SQIVND (reference sequence). V was cut by 6 bases and J by 7 bases, with 16 bases left in between. This CDR3 has 14 residues. The CDR3 loop is CASSPGAGGQPQHF. CDR3 sequence (DNA): TGTGCCAGTAGCCCCGGCGCGGGCGGACAGCCCCAGCATTTT.